The 26 T cell receptor beta chains below all came from one sample that was sequenced in a study of PD-1 blockade in classical Hodgkin lymphoma. Data came from immunoSEQ multiplex PCR; TCRdb stores just in-frame clones and leaves some out. Counted here are roughly 94,000 clones, 90% to 95% occurring once; the ten biggest clones make up about 2%. Time point of the sample: cycle 4 day 1 (C4D1), after five to seven weeks of nivolumab. In every patient, relapse followed autologous stem cell transplantation, while exposure to brentuximab vedotin differed. This sample comprised peripheral blood mononuclear cells (PBMCs), obtained before the fourth cycle of nivolumab. These receptor sequences come from a human donor with classical Hodgkin lymphoma.

This clone appeared a single time. This chain uses TRBV5-1 with TRBJ2-7; maybe TRBD2 (5 bases). V was shortened by 2 bases and J by 3 bases, with 9 bases between the two germline ends. CDR1 is SGHRS and CDR2 is YFSETQ in the germline V gene. The CDR3 is 13 amino acids. CDR3 in amino acids: CASSFGVSYEQYF. As DNA, the CDR3 is TGCGCCAGCAGCTTCGGGGTTAGCTACGAGCAGTACTTC.

The chain couples TRBV7-3 to TRBJ2-1, with TRBD1 identical over 7 bases. Losses at the gene ends were 5 bases for V and 5 bases for J; bases not matched to a gene: 12. Looked up from germline, CDR1 is SGHTA and CDR2 is FQGTGA. This CDR3 is 16 amino acids long. CDR3 nucleotide sequence: TGTGCCAGCAGCCTTCATTCCGGGACAGCGGACAATGAGCAGTTCTTC. Residues: CASSLHSGTADNEQFF.

The CDR3 DNA reads as TGTGCCATCAGTGAGTCTGAACAGGGTATGGTTGAAGCTTTCTTT. Translated, it gives CAISESEQGMVEAFF. The J gene is TRBJ1-1, the V gene TRBV10-3, with a tentative D call TRBD1 (6 bases). CDR1 and CDR2 (germline): ENHRY, SYGVKD. There are 15 residues in the CDR3. Trimming took 0 bases from V and 7 from J, leaving 15 bases between them.

This sequence joins TRBV28 and TRBJ2-7; unclear D gene. Germline assignment: CDR1 MDHEN and CDR2 SYDVKM. V shed 2 bases and J shed 3 bases, with 23 bases lying between them. CDR3 size: 18 residues. The CDR3 DNA sequence: TGTGCCAGCAGTTTAAATTGGTTTCCGCGCCCCCTAGGCTACGAGCAGTACTTC. Translation: CASSLNWFPRPLGYEQYF. The full variable domain, its missing parts supplied by reference TRBV28 and TRBJ2-7, is DVKVTQSSRYLVKRTGEKVFLECVQDMDHENMFWYRQDPGLGLRLIYFSYDVKMKEKGDIPEGYSVSREKKERFSLILESASTNQTSMYLCASSLNWFPRPLGYEQYFGPGTRLTVT.

The chain has TRBV4-1 and TRBJ1-1; maybe TRBD1 (6 bases). The CDR3 has 14 residues. V lost 0 bases and J 6 bases, leaving 11 bases between the germline ends. CDR1 and CDR2 (germline): MGHRA, YSYEKL. DNA of the CDR3: TGCGCCAGCAGCCAAGACCTCGGGGGGCCTGAAGCTTTCTTT. Encoded protein: CASSQDLGGPEAFF.

This clone was seen only once. V and J are TRBV4-1 and TRBJ2-4; 9 bases agree with TRBD1. Germline values: CDR1 MGHRA, CDR2 YSYEKL. V was pared by 4 bases and J by 3 bases, with 16 bases of the junction left unmatched. This CDR3 comprises 19 residues. CDR3 region: CASSRKTGGPRDGKNIQYF. CDR3 DNA sequence: TGCGCCAGCAGCCGGAAGACAGGGGGGCCGAGGGATGGCAAAAACATTCAGTACTTC.

The chain recombines TRBV4-1 with TRBJ1-1, with D hard to call. Trimming removed 1 base from V and 1 base from J, with 10 bases in between. This CDR3 has 15 residues. Germline loops: CDR1 MGHRA, CDR2 YSYEKL. The CDR3 DNA reads TGCGCCAGCAGCCAAGTCGCAGGCCAGAACACTGAAGCTTTCTTT. This gives the protein CASSQVAGQNTEAFF.

The table lists this clone with a few counts. V usage is TRBV7-8 and J usage is TRBJ1-4; D remains unclear. V lost 1 base to trimming and J lost 8 bases, with 5 bases between them. Germline CDR1 reads SGHVS; CDR2 reads FQNEAQ. The CDR3 spans 12 residues. The CDR3 nucleotides read TGTGCCAGCAGCTTAGGGGGAGAAAAACTGTTTTTT. It specifies CASSLGGEKLFF.

J is TRBJ2-5 and V is TRBV18; tentatively, D is TRBD1 (6 bases). This CDR3 has 14 amino acids. Germline V gene lookup returns CDR1 KGHSH and CDR2 LQKENI. V shed 3 bases and J shed 5 bases, with 13 bases lying between them. The CDR3 sequence: CASSPQGPGETQYF. CDR3 sequence (DNA): TGTGCCAGCTCACCGCAGGGGCCCGGGGAGACCCAGTACTTC. The variable domain in full, with the rest retrieved from reference TRBV18 and TRBJ2-5, is NAGVMQNPRHLVRRRGQEARLRCSPMKGHSHVYWYRQLPEEGLKFMVYLQKENIIDESGMPKERFSAEFPKEGPSILRIQQVVRGDSAAYFCASSPQGPGETQYFGPGTRLLVL.

The chain employs TRBV30 and TRBJ2-2; 7 bases align to TRBD1. CDR3 length equals 15 residues. Trimming took 3 bases from V and 3 from J; bases not matched to a gene: 7. Germline V gene lookup returns CDR1 GTSNPN and CDR2 SVGIG (reference sequence). CDR3 residues: CAWSRRDSYTGELFF. The CDR3, as DNA: TGTGCCTGGAGCAGACGGGACAGCTACACCGGGGAGCTGTTTTTT.

The chain is built from TRBV27 and TRBJ2-7; no reliable D call. V lost 5 bases, J lost 3 bases, and 11 bases lay in between. Germline CDR1 reads MNHEY; CDR2 reads SMNVEV (reference sequence). The CDR3 runs to 13 residues. The CDR3: CASSIGPGYEQYF. DNA of the CDR3: TGTGCCAGCAGTATCGGACCGGGCTACGAGCAGTACTTC.

In its sample, this clone was seen a few times. This chain links TRBV4-1 with TRBJ2-1; 9 bases align to TRBD1. The V and J ends lost 0 bases and 7 bases, in that order; junction bases with no gene match: 7. CDR1 MGHRA and CDR2 YSYEKL come from the germline V gene. The CDR3 has 16 amino acids. The CDR3 here is CASSQDPGQGWNEQFF. The CDR3 bases are TGCGCCAGCAGCCAAGACCCGGGACAGGGTTGGAATGAGCAGTTCTTC.

This clone was seen only a few times. One junction end disagrees with the germline gene, perhaps due to a read error. This rearrangement joins TRBV7-9 to TRBJ2-5; D is unresolved. Germline V gene lookup returns CDR1 SEHNR and CDR2 FQNEAQ (reference sequence). The length of the CDR3 is 12 residues. DNA of the CDR3: TGTGCCAGCAGCTTACAATCCGCAAACAGCCACTTC. The encoded protein is CASSLQSANSHF. Together with reference TRBV7-9 and TRBJ2-5, the CDR3 gives the full variable domain: DTGVSQNPRHKITKRGQNVTFRCDPISEHNRLYWYRQTLGQGPEFLTYFQNEAQLEKSRLLSDRFSAERPKGSFSTLEIQRTEQGDSAMYLCASSLQSANSHFGPGTRLLVL.

The chain recombines TRBV15 with TRBJ2-7; TRBD2 matches 8 bases. CDR1 LNHNV and CDR2 YYDKDF come from the germline V gene (reference sequence). V shed 9 bases, J shed 0 bases, and the junction held 4 bases outside the gene matches. The CDR3 contains 13 residues. The CDR3, as DNA: TGTGCCACTGGACTAGCAAGCTCCTACGAGCAGTACTTC. Translating gives CATGLASSYEQYF.

This rearrangement joins TRBV6-6 to TRBJ1-1; TRBD1 might be the D (5 bases). CDR1 is MNHNY, CDR2 SVGAGI, per germline (reference sequence). The CDR3 is made up of 13 amino acids. V dropped 6 bases and J dropped 5 bases, with 13 bases sitting between them. The CDR3 DNA sequence: TGTGCCAGCAGCCGCGGTGAGGGGACTGAAGCTTTCTTT. Protein product: CASSRGEGTEAFF.

This rearrangement joins TRBV30 to TRBJ1-5; 10 bases match TRBD1. V was clipped by 7 bases and J by 6 bases; unmatched bases: 15. This CDR3 spans 16 amino acids. Per the germline V gene, CDR1 is GTSNPN and CDR2 is SVGIG (reference sequence). CDR3 in amino acids: CASSPGQGILGQPQHF. In DNA, the CDR3 is TGTGCCTCATCTCCGGGACAGGGGATTTTGGGTCAGCCCCAGCATTTT.

This clone appeared a few times. This sequence joins TRBV25-1 and TRBJ2-3, with D unclear. Germline CDR1 and CDR2: MGHDK and SYGVNS. The CDR3 has 13 residues. Deletions cut 2 bases from V and 2 bases from J, with 5 bases between. The CDR3: CASSEQITDTQYF. The CDR3 DNA follows: TGTGCCAGCAGTGAACAGATCACAGATACGCAGTATTTT. The full variable domain, its missing parts supplied by reference TRBV25-1 and TRBJ2-3, is EADIYQTPRYLVIGTGKKITLECSQTMGHDKMYWYQQDPGMELHLIHYSYGVNSTEKGDLSSESTVSRIRTEHFPLTLESARPSHTSQYLCASSEQITDTQYFGPGTRLTVL.

This clone has a handful of counts. The rearrangement uses TRBV30 and TRBJ1-1, with D hard to call. Germline-derived CDR1 and CDR2 are GTSNPN and SVGIG (reference sequence). V lost 0 bases, J lost 2 bases, and 7 bases lay in between. The CDR3 sequence is 13 residues long. CDR3 loop: CAWSVNLNTEAFF. The CDR3, as DNA: TGTGCCTGGAGTGTAAACCTTAACACTGAAGCTTTCTTT.

The V call is TRBV5-1, the J call TRBJ2-7; TRBD2 matches at 11 bases. The CDR3 has 14 amino acids. Germline V gene lookup returns CDR1 SGHRS and CDR2 YFSETQ. V lost 1 base and J lost 6; bases outside the gene matches: 3. Here the CDR3 DNA reads TGCGCCAGCAGCTTGACTAGCGGGAGTACCGAGCAGTACTTC. It encodes CASSLTSGSTEQYF.

The rearrangement links TRBV29-1 to TRBJ2-7; 9 nucleotides line up with TRBD2. The CDR3 length is 13 residues. The germline V gene encodes CDR1 SQVTM and CDR2 ANQGSEA. J lost 6 bases, V lost 7 bases, and 10 bases had no gene match. The CDR3 spells CSGLAALGSEQYF. The CDR3, as DNA: TGCAGCGGACTAGCGGCTCTCGGTAGCGAGCAGTACTTC.

The V gene is TRBV29-1, the J gene TRBJ1-2; 8 positions match TRBD1. This CDR3 spans 13 amino acids. Germline V lookup: CDR1 SQVTM, CDR2 ANQGSEA. Trimming took 7 bases from V and 6 from J; bases not matched to a gene: 10. DNA of the CDR3: TGCAGCGGGGAACGACAGGGGCTGAATGGCTACACCTTC. Translation: CSGERQGLNGYTF.

V and J are TRBV6-1 and TRBJ1-1; no reliable D call. The germline gives CDR1 MNHNS, CDR2 SASEGT. V was cut by 2 bases and J by 8 bases, with 12 bases left in between. This CDR3 has 13 amino acids. The CDR3 DNA reads as TGTGCCAGCAGTGAAAGAGAGGCTTCCGAAGCTTTCTTT. Translated, it gives CASSEREASEAFF.

For the CDR3, the DNA is TGTGCCAGCAGCCTAACAATTGACAGTGGCGCTGAAGCTTTCTTT. This gives the protein CASSLTIDSGAEAFF. This rearrangement joins TRBV6-5 to TRBJ1-1, with TRBD1 as a possible D gene (5 bases). From germline, CDR1 is MNHEY and CDR2 SVGAGI. Trimming stripped 6 bases from V and 6 bases from J, with 20 bases between. This CDR3 region has 15 residues.

The genes are TRBV18 and TRBJ2-5; D might be TRBD2 (5 bases). The DNA end is more similar to TRBJ2-7, so the J call may be wrong. Looked up from germline, CDR1 is KGHSH and CDR2 is LQKENI. There are 14 residues in the CDR3. The chain's CDR3 is CASSPQHGGYEQYF. CDR3 nucleotides: TGTGCCAGCTCACCACAACACGGAGGCTACGAGCAGTACTTC.

The chain has TRBV7-8 and TRBJ2-7; no clear D gene. Germline V gives CDR1 SGHVS, CDR2 FQNEAQ. The CDR3 has 13 amino acids. V lost 7 bases to trimming and J lost 1 base, with 11 bases between them. The CDR3 DNA is TGTGCCAGCACCGAAGAGATATCCTACGAGCAGTACTTC. This sequence encodes CASTEEISYEQYF. Together with reference TRBV7-8 and TRBJ2-7, the CDR3 gives the full variable domain: GAGVSQSPRYKVAKRGQDVALRCDPISGHVSLFWYQQALGQGPEFLTYFQNEAQLDKSGLPSDRFFAERPEGSVSTLKIQRTQQEDSAVYLCASTEEISYEQYFGPGTRLTVT.

The rearrangement links TRBV7-2 to TRBJ1-3; no firm D call. V shed 0 bases and J shed 0 bases, with 12 bases lying between them. CDR1 SGHTA and CDR2 FQGNSA come from the germline V gene. CDR3 length: 17 residues. The CDR3 DNA reads TGTGCCAGCAGCTTAGCAGGGCAGCTCAGCTCTGGAAACACCATATATTTT. It encodes CASSLAGQLSSGNTIYF.